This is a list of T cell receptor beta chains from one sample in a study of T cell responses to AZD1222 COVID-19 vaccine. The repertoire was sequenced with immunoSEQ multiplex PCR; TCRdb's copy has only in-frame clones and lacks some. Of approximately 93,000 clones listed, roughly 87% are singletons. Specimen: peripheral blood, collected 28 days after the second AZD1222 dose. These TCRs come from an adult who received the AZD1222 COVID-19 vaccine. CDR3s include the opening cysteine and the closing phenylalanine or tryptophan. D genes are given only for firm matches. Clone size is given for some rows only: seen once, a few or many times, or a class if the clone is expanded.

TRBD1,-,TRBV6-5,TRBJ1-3,CASRFRDRGRHTIYF,TGTGCCAGCAGATTTCGGGACAGGGGTCGGCACACCATATATTTT
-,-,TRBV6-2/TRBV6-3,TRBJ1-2,CASSLAEDYGYTF,TGTGCCAGCAGTTTAGCAGAAGACTATGGCTACACCTTC
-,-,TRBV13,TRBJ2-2,CASSFITGELFF,TGTGCCAGCAGCTTCATAACCGGGGAGCTGTTTTTT
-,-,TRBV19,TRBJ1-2,CASSNPIDIYYGYTF,TGTGCCAGTAGTAACCCTATAGACATTTACTATGGCTACACCTTC
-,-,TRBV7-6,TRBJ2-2,CASTAGGGTGELFF,TGTGCCAGCACCGCCGGAGGGGGCACCGGGGAGCTGTTTTTT
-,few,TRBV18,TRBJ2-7,CASSLGAGDVEQYF,TGTGCCAGCTCACTCGGTGCAGGAGACGTAGAGCAGTACTTC
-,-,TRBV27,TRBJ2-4,CASSFGSFQYF,TGTGCCAGCAGTTTTGGTTCGTTTCAGTACTTC
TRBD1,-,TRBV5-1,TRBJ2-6,CASSLASGTGGFGANVLTF,TGCGCCAGCAGCTTGGCTTCCGGGACAGGGGGCTTTGGGGCCAACGTCCTGACTTTC
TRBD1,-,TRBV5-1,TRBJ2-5,CASSMGTGGEETQYF,TGCGCCAGCAGCATGGGGACAGGGGGCGAGGAGACCCAGTACTTC
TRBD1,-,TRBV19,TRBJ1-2,CASSTGQGVTNYGYTF,TGTGCCAGTAGTACCGGACAGGGCGTCACTAACTATGGCTACACCTTC
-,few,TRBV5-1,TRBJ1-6,CASSLVNWILGRNSPLHF,TGCGCCAGCAGCTTGGTGAATTGGATTTTGGGGAGAAATTCACCCCTCCACTTT
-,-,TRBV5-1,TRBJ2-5,CASSLGQQETQYF,TGCGCCAGCAGCTTGGGACAGCAAGAGACCCAGTACTTC
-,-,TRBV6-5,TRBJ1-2,CASTPGGTLNYGYTF,TGTGCCAGCACCCCAGGAGGCACGTTGAACTATGGCTACACCTTC
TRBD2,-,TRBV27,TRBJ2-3,CASSPPYILAGGPLGTDTQYF,TGTGCCAGCAGTCCCCCTTACATACTAGCGGGGGGGCCCTTAGGCACAGATACGCAGTATTTT
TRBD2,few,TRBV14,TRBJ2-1,CASSQDLAGASYNEQFF,TGTGCCAGCAGCCAAGATTTAGCGGGGGCCTCGTACAATGAGCAGTTCTTC
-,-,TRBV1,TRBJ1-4,CTSSHEPGTGDRNEKLFF,TGCACCAGCAGCCATGAGCCGGGGACAGGCGACCGAAATGAAAAACTGTTTTTT
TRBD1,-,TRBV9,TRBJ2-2,CASSMRPGQGNTGELFF,TGTGCCAGCAGCATGCGACCGGGACAGGGGAACACCGGGGAGCTGTTTTTT
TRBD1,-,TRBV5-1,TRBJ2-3,CASSLGGTGSTDTQYF,TGCGCCAGCAGCTTGGGGGGGACAGGTAGCACAGATACGCAGTATTTT
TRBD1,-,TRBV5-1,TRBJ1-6,CASRGQDNSPLHF,TGCGCCAGCAGGGGACAGGACAATTCACCCCTCCACTTT
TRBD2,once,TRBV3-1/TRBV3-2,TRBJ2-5,CASSQEVSGGSETQYF,TGTGCCAGCAGCCAAGAAGTTAGCGGGGGGTCAGAGACCCAGTACTTC
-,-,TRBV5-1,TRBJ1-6,CASSLANNSPLHF,TGCGCCAGCAGCTTGGCCAATAATTCACCCCTCCACTTT
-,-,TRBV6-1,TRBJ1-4,CASSENRARVATNEKLFF,TGTGCCAGCAGTGAAAATCGGGCCAGAGTTGCAACTAATGAAAAACTGTTTTTT
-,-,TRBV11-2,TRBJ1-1,CASSHGVEAFF,TGTGCCAGCAGTCACGGTGTTGAAGCTTTCTTT
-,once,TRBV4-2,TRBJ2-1,CASSQEGAGRAYNEQFF,TGTGCCAGCAGCCAAGAGGGGGCAGGGAGGGCGTACAATGAGCAGTTCTTC
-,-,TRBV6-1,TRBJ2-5,CASSEVGETQYF,TGTGCCAGCAGTGAAGTCGGGGAGACCCAGTACTTC
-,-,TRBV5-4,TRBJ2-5,CASSLLEETQYF,TGTGCCAGCAGCTTGTTAGAAGAGACCCAGTACTTC